This TCR beta chain was captured by sequencing in a study of regulatory T cells in long-lasting Graves disease (dated by TCRdb to the early 2020s). For the study in its entirety: Newly diagnosed Graves' disease patients had taken antithyroid drugs for less than 3 months. The study was registered as a clinical trial and conducted in China. Persistent Graves' disease patients were compared with newly diagnosed Graves' disease patients by peripheral blood TCR sequencing and RNA sequencing. A total of roughly 35 samples underwent TCR sequencing, from about 13 patients with persistent Graves' disease and 20 or so patients with newly diagnosed Graves' disease.

The library came from multiplex PCR. These reads were obtained on an Illumina HiSeq 4000. To build TCR beta libraries, CDR3 regions were amplified by Arm-PCR using iRepertoire HTBI primers. Before sequencing, the PCR products went through gel purification. As for how the authors treated the data: Gene usage analysis of CDR3 amino acid clonotypes relied on the approximately 62 TRBV and more than twelve TRBJ segments identified across samples. COPE and FqMerger were used to merge the filtered high-quality paired reads into contigs. BLAST was used to align contigs to IMGT TRBV, TRBD and TRBJ reference genes, and CDR3 was defined according to IMGT. Any clonotype with a frequency above 0.1% was classified as a highly expanded clone. Shannon entropy was used to measure repertoire diversity, and the Gini coefficient was used to measure V-J evenness. A clonotype found in more than one individual was treated as public. TCRdb reanalyzed the raw reads on its own, using fastp at Q25 for trimming and MiXCR for clone calling, and kept in-frame beta chains. For every CDR3 protein sequence, its rows merge into one entry that carries the most common genes and DNA. TCRdb, not the authors, supplied the V and J calls. The sample table shows more than 350,000 distinct CDR3 sequences, and 14% to 15% are seen once. The top ten clonotypes cover over 15% of the sample.

This specimen's time point label, interpreted: newly diagnosed GD, antithyroid drugs for less than 3 months. RNA was extracted from PBMCs in TRIzol for both TCR sequencing and RNA sequencing. The diagnosis of Graves' disease was made according to American Thyroid Association guidelines. Patients for the study were recruited at an endocrinology department in Xi'an, China. Each patient gave 7 to 9.5 milliliters of peripheral blood, collected in an EDTA anticoagulant tube. Ficoll Paque Plus density gradient separation was used to isolate PBMCs, and no additional T cell sorting was done. An Agilent 2100 Bioanalyzer and agarose gel were used to check RNA quality, and a NanoDrop 2000 was used to measure RNA concentration. Reading from cysteine to phenylalanine, the CDR3 counts 14 amino acids. Only the CDR3 portion is preserved as DNA: 42 bases, with reading frame beginning at the first base. CDR1 SGHTA and CDR2 FQGTGA are derived from the germline V gene. V sheds 3 bases and J sheds 5 bases, leaving 13 bases between their ends.

This clonotype was found many times. Its antigen remains undetermined. No base-level quality is on record; no much larger clone is a single base apart. Study-level results and caveats: Persistent Graves' disease patients showed lower TCR Shannon entropy and fewer highly expanded clones than newly diagnosed patients, suggesting clonal expansion. Preferential use of TRBV28, TRBJ1-2 and TRBJ2-5 was observed in persistent disease, whereas TRBV20-1 and TRBJ2-1 were favored in newly diagnosed disease. The authors acknowledged the small sample size as a limitation that may reduce accuracy. Only peripheral blood was studied, because thyroid tissue, the primary lesion, was inaccessible. Persistent patients shared more public clonotypes among themselves (under 3,000) than newly diagnosed patients did (about 970). Sequencing and analysis were restricted to the TCR beta chain.

These data are also associated with another study on T cells in Graves' hyperthyroidism and ophthalmopathy. Looking at the second paper: Graves' hyperthyroidism was defined as stable when no progression to ophthalmopathy occurred over 18 months of follow-up. Hyperthyroidism patients were aged 18 to 65 years and newly diagnosed, with disease duration of less than 2 months. The study excluded patients with uncontrolled infections, other autoimmune diseases, pregnancy or lactation. Clinical symptoms, serum thyroxine and TRAb, thyroid ultrasound, and orbital computed tomography formed the basis for the diagnoses. For the first round of RT-PCR on the TCR CDR3, the HTBI primer set was used together with the Qiagen OneStep RT-PCR kit. Most expanded thyroid clonotypes (frequency above 0.001) were also detected in blood, a finding suggesting that blood repertoires may reflect thyroid immune responses. A 13 V-J signature model separated ophthalmopathy from stable hyperthyroidism, with 87.88% sensitivity and roughly 84% specificity in cross-validation and 80%/75% in testing. In validation, the model predicted progression to ophthalmopathy with 65% to 71% sensitivity and approximately 74% specificity, a median of about 6.7 months before onset. To identify distinguishing TCR V-J signatures, a discovery cohort of some 100 patients was used, comprising some 45 with Graves' ophthalmopathy and some 57 with stable Graves' hyperthyroidism. Prospective prediction of ophthalmopathy was tested in an independent validation cohort of approximately 19 hyperthyroidism patients and some 17 patients who later progressed to ophthalmopathy. The 100 or so discovery patients were divided at random into training and test sets in a 7:3 ratio. In more than five Graves' hyperthyroidism patients, the study also compared T-cell repertoires from thyroid tissue with T-cell repertoires from blood. After sampling, hyperthyroidism patients received methimazole starting at 30 mg daily, and ophthalmopathy patients received high-dose intravenous methylprednisolone. Libraries were constructed in a second round of multiplex PCR, after which size selection and purification were carried out. Libraries were sequenced paired-end with 100 bp reads on an Illumina HiSeq2000. Raw data were processed with SOAPnuke, discarding reads with adapters, uncalled bases, mean Phred below 15, or no exact constant-primer or identifier match. COPE v1.2.5 was used to merge high-quality paired reads, and clonotypes were defined as unique nucleotide sequences. Clonotypes were aligned to IMGT TRBV, TRBD and TRBJ reference segments using MiTCR v1.1. The analysis included only V-J combinations with a frequency above 0.0001, which together covered around 99% of the repertoires. The TCS score was defined as the ratio of F50 (clonal expansion) to E x V (chaos), calculated using BLOSUM62-based TCRdist between CDR3 peptides within each V-J. Welch's t-statistics and random forest reduced fewer than 600 V-J features to 10 to 15, which were used in a naive Bayes classifier (R e1071). No statistical method was used to set the sample size in advance, and investigators knew the group allocation. The paper reports TCR Vbeta CDR3 sequencing of fewer than 150 peripheral blood samples: under 45 ophthalmopathy, about 75 hyperthyroidism and around 17 progressor patients.

The chain is made from TRBV7-3 and TRBJ2-5; the D segment could be TRBD2, given 7 matching bases. The material was peripheral blood mononuclear cells (PBMCs), obtained at new diagnosis, from a patient treated with antithyroid drugs. The clonotype was recovered from a woman aged 25 to 45 with Graves disease. Donor details come from another sample of the same person, matched by shared clones. CDR3 sequence: CASSFQGGGETQYF. The DNA sequence reads TGTGCCAGCAGCTTTCAGGGAGGGGGGGAGACCCAGTACTTC. Reference TRBV7-3 and TRBJ2-5 genes cover what lies past the CDR3, so the full variable domain is GAGVSQTPSNKVTEKGKYVELRCDPISGHTALYWYRQSLGQGPEFLIYFQGTGAADDSGLPNDRFFAVRPEGSVSTLKIQRTERGDSAVYLCASSFQGGGETQYFGPGTRLLVL.